This T cell receptor (beta chain) is drawn from a study of early T cells in non-severe SARS-CoV-2 infection. The wider study: Investigators sequenced bulk RNA drawn from unsorted whole blood, and chains remained unpaired. Findings and limits, study-wide: VDJdb-based matching was biased toward anti-spike CD8 responses and missed private and CD4 specificities.

Comments on this clonotype: Its matching antigen is unknown.

Individual cDNA molecules received unique molecular identifiers during library preparation. Each CDR3 protein gets one entry after TCRdb re-called the 5' RACE reads with MiXCR. The data contain around 60,000 distinct CDR3 sequences, about an eighth of them seen just once; the ten biggest clones take up roughly a tenth. The ends lost 4 bases at V and 4 bases at J; junction bases unmatched: 10. Per germline, CDR1 SEHNR and CDR2 FQNEAQ (reference sequence). The CDR3 loop spans 16 amino acids. Material for sequencing was whole blood. The chain links TRBV7-9 to TRBJ2-3, with 8 nucleotides matching TRBD1. The TCR comes from an adult who was a healthcare worker with PCR-confirmed SARS-CoV-2 infection or an uninfected control (not recorded which). The CDR3 DNA is TGTGCCAGCAGCTCCCCCCGGACAGGGACCGCAGATACGCAGTATTTT. Protein: CASSSPRTGTADTQYF.